The sequence of this TCR beta chain was determined in a study of blood T cell repertoires in COVID-19. Overall study context: Sites in the United States, Italy and Spain provided acute and convalescent COVID-19 samples. PBMCs, B-cell-depleted T cells, or T cells provided the cDNA or gDNA that made up the material.

Trimming took 2 bases from V and 5 from J, leaving 9 bases between them. The CDR3 extends over 14 amino acids. Germline V gene sequence: CDR1 SGHTA, CDR2 FQGTGA. Original processing notes: Amplification from reference gene primers served as the basis for estimated nucleated cell counts. The repertoire was sequenced with immunoSEQ multiplex PCR; TCRdb's copy has only in-frame clones and lacks some. From that table come the V and J calls and clone size; the DNA was used to work out D and trimming. Here the sample spans around 200,000 clones, about 78% being singletons. The sequenced sample was peripheral blood. The receptor comes from a woman aged 65 to 85 with acute or convalescent COVID-19. V usage is TRBV7-3 and J usage is TRBJ2-2, with D possibly TRBD2 on 5 matching bases. The CDR3 here is CASSLGLATGELFF. The CDR3, as DNA: TGTGCCAGCAGCTTAGGGCTAGCAACCGGGGAGCTGTTTTTT.